One and the same sample provided the 5 T cell receptor beta chains below, sequenced in a study of PD-L1 blockade in urothelial cancer (dated by TCRdb to about 2017). Receptor amplification or capture employed the immunoSEQ multiplex PCR assay. The table comes from immuneACCESS by way of TCRdb, which keeps in-frame sequences with V and J called. Part of the clones is missing from these tables; in studies checked, under half for an unresolved V gene and the rest for unknown reasons. In all, the sample holds roughly 20,000 clones, and about 90% of those were seen once. The ten most abundant clones make up about 4% of the sample. Sequenced material: PBMCs, taken around atezolizumab (anti-PD-L1) treatment. The receptors derive from a man aged 45-65 years with urothelial cancer.

The J gene is TRBJ1-5, the V gene TRBV7-9; D remains unclear. The V and J ends lost 4 bases and 3 bases respectively, with 16 bases between them. The CDR3 has 16 residues. Germline V gene data show CDR1 as SEHNR and CDR2 as FQNEAQ (reference sequence). This CDR3 reads CASSSGGLTVNQPQHF. CDR3 bases: TGTGCCAGCAGCTCAGGAGGACTTACGGTCAATCAGCCCCAGCATTTT. Full variable domain (rest looked up from reference TRBV7-9 and TRBJ1-5): DTGVSQNPRHKITKRGQNVTFRCDPISEHNRLYWYRQTLGQGPEFLTYFQNEAQLEKSRLLSDRFSAERPKGSFSTLEIQRTEQGDSAMYLCASSSGGLTVNQPQHFGDGTRLSIL.

The genes are TRBV6-1 and TRBJ1-5; 9 bases align to TRBD1. The CDR3 covers 14 residues. With 4 bases clipped from V and 5 bases from J, the junction kept 3 bases outside the gene matches. The V gene's germline CDR1 is MNHNS and CDR2 SASEGT. The CDR3 loop reads CASSGQGGYQPQHF. The DNA of the CDR3 is TGTGCCAGCAGTGGACAGGGGGGTTATCAGCCCCAGCATTTT.

This clone was observed a single time. The chain couples TRBV9 to TRBJ2-7; 9 bases align to TRBD1. V lost 0 bases, J lost 2 bases, and 3 bases stayed unmatched. CDR1 is SGDLS, CDR2 YYNGEE, per germline. The CDR3 sequence is 15 residues long. This CDR3 is CASSVEDRGPYEQYF. CDR3 bases: TGTGCCAGCAGCGTAGAGGACAGGGGTCCCTACGAGCAGTACTTC.

In DNA form, the CDR3 reads TGTGCCAGCAGCTCTGTCCATTGGACTAGCGGGAGTGACGACACCGGGGAGCTGTTTTTT. Residues: CASSSVHWTSGSDDTGELFF. The chain employs TRBV12-1 and TRBJ2-2; the table's TRBD2 call for D was not verified on the DNA. TRBV12-1 constitutes a pseudogene. This CDR3 spans 20 amino acids.

V usage is TRBV6-6 and J usage is TRBJ2-2; D not certain. The CDR3 is 12 residues long. From germline, CDR1 is MNHNY and CDR2 SVGAGI (reference sequence). The V end was cut by 5 bases, the J end by 4 bases, with 5 bases between. The CDR3 spells CASSTSTGELFF. The CDR3 coding sequence is TGTGCCAGCAGTACCAGCACCGGGGAGCTGTTTTTT.